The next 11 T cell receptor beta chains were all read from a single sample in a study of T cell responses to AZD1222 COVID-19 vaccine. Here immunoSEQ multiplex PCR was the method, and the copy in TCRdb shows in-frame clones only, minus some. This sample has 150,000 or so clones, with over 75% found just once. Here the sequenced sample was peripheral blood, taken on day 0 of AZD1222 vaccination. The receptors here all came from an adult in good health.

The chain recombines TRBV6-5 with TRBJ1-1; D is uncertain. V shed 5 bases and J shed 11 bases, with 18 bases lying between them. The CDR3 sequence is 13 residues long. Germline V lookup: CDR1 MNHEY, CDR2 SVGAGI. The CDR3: CASSRHMNVEAFF. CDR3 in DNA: TGTGCCAGCAGTCGGCACATGAATGTCGAGGCTTTCTTT.

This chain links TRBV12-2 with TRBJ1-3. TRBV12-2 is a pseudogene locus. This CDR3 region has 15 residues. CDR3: CASRNTGACGNTIYF. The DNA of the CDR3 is TGTGCAAGTCGCAACACGGGGGCATGTGGAAACACCATATATTTT.

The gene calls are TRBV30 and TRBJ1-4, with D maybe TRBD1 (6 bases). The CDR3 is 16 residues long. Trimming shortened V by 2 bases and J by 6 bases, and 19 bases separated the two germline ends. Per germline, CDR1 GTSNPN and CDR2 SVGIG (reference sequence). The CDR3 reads CAWSCGGRAVDEKLFF. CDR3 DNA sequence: TGTGCCTGGAGTTGTGGGGGGCGGGCGGTTGATGAAAAACTGTTTTTT.

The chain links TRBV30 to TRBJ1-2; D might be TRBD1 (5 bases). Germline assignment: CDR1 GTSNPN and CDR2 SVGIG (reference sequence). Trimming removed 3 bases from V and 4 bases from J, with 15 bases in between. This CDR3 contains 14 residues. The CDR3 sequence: CAWSPKTVPYGYTF. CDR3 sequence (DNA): TGTGCCTGGAGCCCAAAGACAGTCCCCTATGGCTACACCTTC.

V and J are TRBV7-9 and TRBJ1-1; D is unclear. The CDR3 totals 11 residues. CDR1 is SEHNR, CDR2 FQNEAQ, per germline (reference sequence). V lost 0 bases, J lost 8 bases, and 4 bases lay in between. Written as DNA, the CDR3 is TGTGCCAGCAGCTTAGCTGCCGAAGCTTTCTTT. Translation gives CASSLAAEAFF.

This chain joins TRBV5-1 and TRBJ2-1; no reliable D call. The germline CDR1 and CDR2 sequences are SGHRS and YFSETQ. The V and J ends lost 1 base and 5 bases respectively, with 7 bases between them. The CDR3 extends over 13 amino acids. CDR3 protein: CASSLSRNNEQFF. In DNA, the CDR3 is TGCGCCAGCAGCTTGTCCCGAAACAATGAGCAGTTCTTC.

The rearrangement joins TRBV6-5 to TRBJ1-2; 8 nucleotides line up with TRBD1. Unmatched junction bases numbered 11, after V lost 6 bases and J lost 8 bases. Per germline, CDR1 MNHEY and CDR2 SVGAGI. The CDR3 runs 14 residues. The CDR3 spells CASSTGGGQWGYTF. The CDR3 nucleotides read TGTGCCAGCAGCACAGGGGGGGGCCAGTGGGGCTACACCTTC.

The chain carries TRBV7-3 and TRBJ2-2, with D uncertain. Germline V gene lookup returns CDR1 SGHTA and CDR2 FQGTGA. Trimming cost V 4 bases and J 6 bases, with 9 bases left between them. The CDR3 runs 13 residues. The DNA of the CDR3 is TGTGCCAGCAGCTCGTGGTTGTCCGGGGAGCTGTTTTTT. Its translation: CASSSWLSGELFF.

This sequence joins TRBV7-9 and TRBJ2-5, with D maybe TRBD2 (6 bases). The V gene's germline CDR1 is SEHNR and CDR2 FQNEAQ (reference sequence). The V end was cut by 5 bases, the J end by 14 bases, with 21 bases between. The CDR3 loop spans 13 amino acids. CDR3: CASSPLLDAGYYF. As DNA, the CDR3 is TGTGCCAGCAGCCCCTTGCTAGACGCGGGGTATTACTTC.

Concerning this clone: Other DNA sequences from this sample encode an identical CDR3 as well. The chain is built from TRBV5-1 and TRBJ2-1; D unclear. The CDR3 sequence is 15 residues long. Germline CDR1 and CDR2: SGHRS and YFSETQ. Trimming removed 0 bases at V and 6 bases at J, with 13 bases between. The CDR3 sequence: CASSLASATGNEQFF. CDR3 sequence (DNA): TGCGCCAGCAGCTTGGCCTCTGCCACGGGCAATGAGCAGTTCTTC.

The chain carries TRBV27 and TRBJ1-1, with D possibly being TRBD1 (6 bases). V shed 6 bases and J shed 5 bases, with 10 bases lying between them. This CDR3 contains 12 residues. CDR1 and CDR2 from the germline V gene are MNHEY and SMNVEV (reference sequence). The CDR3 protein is CASSRGGTEAFF. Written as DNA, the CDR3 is TGTGCCAGCAGCAGGGGAGGAACTGAAGCTTTCTTT.